The rows below give T cell receptor beta chains drawn from one sample of a study of response to subunit inactivated influenza vaccine. TCRdb passed the RT-PCR reads through MiXCR, listing each CDR3 protein once. The sample lists approximately 290,000 distinct CDR3 sequences, over 20% occurring once. Specimen: PBMCs from blood, collected less than 22 months after vaccination. These TCRs come from a man aged 50-75 years who received an inactivated influenza vaccine. The CDR3 runs from the conserved cysteine through the conserved F or W. The D gene is left open where the match is weak. Size values are once, few and many counts, or a class for expanded clones, and some rows have none.

d_gene: .; v_gene: TRBV2; abundance: few; j_gene: TRBJ2-3; CDR3nt: TGTGCCAGCAGTGATTATATGGCCAGCGGGTGGTACGGGACAGATACGCAGTATTTT; CDR3aa: CASSDYMASGWYGTDTQYF
d_gene: .; v_gene: TRBV2; abundance: few; j_gene: TRBJ1-5; CDR3nt: TGTGCCAGCAGTGAAGCTTGGACCGTACTCTTTAGCAATCAGCCCCAGCATTTT; CDR3aa: CASSEAWTVLFSNQPQHF
d_gene: .; v_gene: TRBV4-3; abundance: .; j_gene: TRBJ2-7; CDR3nt: TGCGCCAGCAGCCAAGAATTGCTCGGCAGGACGAGCTCCTACGAGCAGTACTTC; CDR3aa: CASSQELLGRTSSYEQYF
d_gene: .; v_gene: TRBV20-1; abundance: few; j_gene: TRBJ2-5; CDR3nt: TGCAGTGCTAGATCTTTAGGGGGCCAAGAGACCCAGTACTTC; CDR3aa: CSARSLGGQETQYF
d_gene: .; v_gene: TRBV20-1; abundance: .; j_gene: TRBJ2-7; CDR3nt: TGCAGTGCTAGAGGCAGGGGCTACGAGCAGTACTTC; CDR3aa: CSARGRGYEQYF
d_gene: TRBD2; v_gene: TRBV20-1; abundance: .; j_gene: TRBJ2-3; CDR3nt: TGCAGTGCTACAACCGGGACTAGCGGGGCTGATACGCAGTATTTT; CDR3aa: CSATTGTSGADTQYF
d_gene: .; v_gene: TRBV7-9; abundance: few; j_gene: TRBJ1-2; CDR3nt: TGTGCCAGCAGCTTAGATCAACGCGCGCGAGGCTACACCTTC; CDR3aa: CASSLDQRARGYTF
d_gene: .; v_gene: TRBV7-9; abundance: few; j_gene: TRBJ2-1; CDR3nt: TGTGCCAGCAGCTCATACCGGGGTAACAATGAGCAGTTCTTC; CDR3aa: CASSSYRGNNEQFF
d_gene: TRBD2; v_gene: TRBV4-3; abundance: .; j_gene: TRBJ2-2; CDR3nt: TGCGCCAGCAGCCAAGAAATAGCGGGAGCGGCGCTCACCGGGGAGCTGTTTTTT; CDR3aa: CASSQEIAGAALTGELFF
d_gene: .; v_gene: TRBV5-5; abundance: .; j_gene: TRBJ2-2; CDR3nt: TGTGCCAGCAGCTTGTCACGGGGTGGGAACACCGGGGAGCTGTTTTTT; CDR3aa: CASSLSRGGNTGELFF
d_gene: TRBD2; v_gene: TRBV7-9; abundance: .; j_gene: TRBJ2-1; CDR3nt: TGTGCCAGCAGAGCCAGCGGGAGTTACCATGAGCAGTTCTTC; CDR3aa: CASRASGSYHEQFF
d_gene: TRBD2; v_gene: TRBV20-1; abundance: .; j_gene: TRBJ2-1; CDR3nt: TGCAGTGCTAGAGATTGGCTGAAGCGGGGTTACAATGAGCAGTTCTTC; CDR3aa: CSARDWLKRGYNEQFF
d_gene: TRBD2; v_gene: TRBV7-6; abundance: few; j_gene: TRBJ2-1; CDR3nt: TGTGCCAGCAGCCCGTGGACTAGCGGAGCCTACAATGAGCAGTTCTTC; CDR3aa: CASSPWTSGAYNEQFF
d_gene: .; v_gene: TRBV2; abundance: .; j_gene: TRBJ2-3; CDR3nt: TGTGCCAGCACCATATCTTGGACTTCTGACGCCACAGATACGCAGTATTTT; CDR3aa: CASTISWTSDATDTQYF
d_gene: .; v_gene: TRBV11-2; abundance: many; j_gene: TRBJ2-3; CDR3nt: TGTGCCAGCAGCTTAGTCGCAGATACGCAGTATTTT; CDR3aa: CASSLVADTQYF
d_gene: TRBD1; v_gene: TRBV6-6; abundance: many; j_gene: TRBJ1-4; CDR3nt: TGTGCCAGCGGGACAGGGAATGAAAAACTGTTTTTT; CDR3aa: CASGTGNEKLFF
d_gene: .; v_gene: TRBV5-5; abundance: many; j_gene: TRBJ2-5; CDR3nt: TGTGCCAGCAGCTTGATAGGGGGGCAAGAGACCCAGTACTTC; CDR3aa: CASSLIGGQETQYF
d_gene: TRBD2; v_gene: TRBV20-1; abundance: .; j_gene: TRBJ2-3; CDR3nt: TGCAGTGCTCCTGGGACTAGCGGGCTAAGCACAGATACGCAGTATTTT; CDR3aa: CSAPGTSGLSTDTQYF
d_gene: .; v_gene: TRBV11-2; abundance: .; j_gene: TRBJ1-4; CDR3nt: TGTGCCAGCAGCTTAGTTGGCCGAACCTTTGCAACTAATGAAAAACTGTTTTTT; CDR3aa: CASSLVGRTFATNEKLFF
d_gene: TRBD2; v_gene: TRBV6-5; abundance: few; j_gene: TRBJ2-5; CDR3nt: TGTGCCAGCAGTTATGGGTTTAGCGGGAGTGTAGAGACCCAGTACTTC; CDR3aa: CASSYGFSGSVETQYF
d_gene: .; v_gene: TRBV25-1; abundance: .; j_gene: TRBJ2-2; CDR3nt: TGTGCCAGCAGTGAACTAGGCACGAACACCGGGGAGCTGTTTTTT; CDR3aa: CASSELGTNTGELFF
d_gene: TRBD2; v_gene: TRBV18; abundance: .; j_gene: TRBJ2-7; CDR3nt: TGTGCCAGCTCACCGACTAGCGGGAGGGGTGAGCAGTACTTC; CDR3aa: CASSPTSGRGEQYF
d_gene: .; v_gene: TRBV12-3/TRBV12-4; abundance: few; j_gene: TRBJ1-2; CDR3nt: TGTGCCAGCAGTTCCGCGAGATTCTCTAACTATGGCTACACCTTC; CDR3aa: CASSSARFSNYGYTF
d_gene: TRBD1; v_gene: TRBV7-8; abundance: .; j_gene: TRBJ1-2; CDR3nt: TGTGCCAGCAGCTTAACGCGGGACAGCTATGGCTACACCTTC; CDR3aa: CASSLTRDSYGYTF
d_gene: .; v_gene: TRBV7-8; abundance: few; j_gene: TRBJ1-5; CDR3nt: TGTGCCAGCAGCTTAGACATAAGGGGGGGGCAGCCCCAGCATTTT; CDR3aa: CASSLDIRGGQPQHF
d_gene: TRBD2; v_gene: TRBV5-6; abundance: few; j_gene: TRBJ2-5; CDR3nt: TGTGCCAGCAGTTTACCCGGGACTAGCGTGACTTGGGTCCAAGAGACCCAGTACTTC; CDR3aa: CASSLPGTSVTWVQETQYF
d_gene: .; v_gene: TRBV7-2; abundance: .; j_gene: TRBJ2-3; CDR3nt: TGTGCCAGCAATCGACCGGGACATACCACAGATACGCAGTATTTT; CDR3aa: CASNRPGHTTDTQYF
d_gene: .; v_gene: TRBV7-8; abundance: few; j_gene: TRBJ2-2; CDR3nt: TGTGCCAGCAGCTTAGTATTGTGGGGGGCTACCGGGGAGCTGTTTTTT; CDR3aa: CASSLVLWGATGELFF
d_gene: .; v_gene: TRBV7-9; abundance: few; j_gene: TRBJ2-2; CDR3nt: TGTGCCAGCAGCTTAGCGGGGGCCGGGGAGCTGTTTTTT; CDR3aa: CASSLAGAGELFF
d_gene: .; v_gene: TRBV14; abundance: many; j_gene: TRBJ2-5; CDR3nt: TGTGCCAGCAGCCAAGTACGGACCCAGTACTTC; CDR3aa: CASSQVRTQYF
d_gene: .; v_gene: TRBV11-3; abundance: .; j_gene: TRBJ2-3; CDR3nt: TGTGCCAGCGCCCATAGCACAGATACGCAGTATTTT; CDR3aa: CASAHSTDTQYF
d_gene: .; v_gene: TRBV28; abundance: .; j_gene: TRBJ1-2; CDR3nt: TGTGCCAGCAGTTTAAGGGGGAGATCTAACTATGGCTACACCTTC; CDR3aa: CASSLRGRSNYGYTF
d_gene: .; v_gene: TRBV2; abundance: few; j_gene: TRBJ1-2; CDR3nt: TGTGCCAGCAGGCGGGACGTAGCTAACTATGGCTACACCTTC; CDR3aa: CASRRDVANYGYTF
d_gene: TRBD2; v_gene: TRBV20-1; abundance: .; j_gene: TRBJ2-5; CDR3nt: TGCAGTGCTCGCCGGTTAGCGGGTAGCCAAGAGACCCAGTACTTC; CDR3aa: CSARRLAGSQETQYF
d_gene: .; v_gene: TRBV25-1; abundance: few; j_gene: TRBJ1-1; CDR3nt: TGTGCCAGCAAGGGACACAAGGACACTGAAGCTTTCTTT; CDR3aa: CASKGHKDTEAFF
d_gene: .; v_gene: TRBV9; abundance: .; j_gene: TRBJ1-2; CDR3nt: TGTGCCAGCAGCGTACTTTCAGGGATCTATGGCTACACCTTC; CDR3aa: CASSVLSGIYGYTF